Listed here are 3 T cell receptor beta chains from one sample, sequenced in a study of cytomegalovirus exposure and HLA in healthy donors. The study ran its PCR with 60 Vbeta and 13 Jbeta primers. Sequencing used immunoSEQ multiplex PCR; TCRdb keeps in-frame clones, though not all of them. The data contain approximately 120,000 clones, 76% of them singletons. Specimen: PBMCs. These receptors all stem from a man aged 45-65 years in good health and CMV-seronegative.

The V call is TRBV19, the J call TRBJ2-5; TRBD2 agrees at 12 bases. The CDR3 length is 15 residues. V lost 3 bases, J lost 5 bases, and 4 bases stayed unmatched. Germline lookup yields CDR1 LNHDA and CDR2 SQIVND (reference sequence). CDR3 region: CASSMASGGAETQYF. DNA of the CDR3: TGTGCCAGTAGTATGGCTAGCGGGGGGGCGGAGACCCAGTACTTC.

This clone was detected only once. This chain connects TRBV28 to TRBJ2-7; 9 bases align to TRBD2. This CDR3 has 15 residues. Germline CDR1 reads MDHEN; CDR2 reads SYDVKM. The J segment lost 4 bases and the V segment lost 5 bases, leaving 9 bases of the junction unmatched. The CDR3, as DNA: TGTGCCAGCAGTCCCACGGGCGGGGGGGTGTACGAGCAGTACGTC. Its protein is CASSPTGGGVYEQYV.

This sequence joins TRBV6-1 and TRBJ2-7; D uncertain. Trimming cost V 3 bases and J 2 bases, with 5 bases left between them. Germline CDR1 is MNHNS and CDR2 is SASEGT. This CDR3 contains 12 residues. This CDR3 is CASSDQAYEQYV. CDR3 nucleotides: TGTGCCAGCAGTGATCAGGCCTACGAGCAGTACGTC.